This TCR beta chain was retrieved from a study of shared clonotypes between healthy human individuals. This CDR3 has 13 amino acids. The V gene's germline CDR1 is MNHNS and CDR2 SASEGT. Trimming removed 6 bases from V and 3 bases from J; junction bases left unmatched: 5. Points from the study as a whole: Relative to memory subsets, naive subsets generally showed larger estimated richness. Exclusively blood specimens were collected; tissue repertoires likely differ.

Turning to this clone: Antigen specificity is unknown. Other nucleotide sequences from this sample produce the same CDR3.

Terminally differentiated effector memory CD45RA+ cells were left out of the naive CD8 fraction, which was CD45RO-negative and positively selected for CCR7. Donors included only healthy HIV-negative adults lacking recent acute infections or vaccinations. Here immunoSEQ multiplex PCR was the method, and the copy in TCRdb shows in-frame clones only, minus some. This table holds about 2,200,000 clones, roughly 91% found once. This TCR came from a man aged 18 to 35 in good health. Some clones in this sample may be carry-over from other donors' samples. The chain uses TRBV6-1 and TRBJ2-7, with 7 positions matching TRBD1. What was sequenced was naive CD8+ T cells from PBMCs. CDR3 protein: CASRTGTDYEQYF. In DNA form, the CDR3 reads TGTGCCAGCAGAACAGGGACAGACTACGAGCAGTACTTC.